The T cell receptor beta chain under discussion was sequenced for a study of blood T cell repertoires in COVID-19. Turning to the study itself: The study drew acute and convalescent COVID-19 samples from the United States, Italy and Spain. The analysed material was cDNA or gDNA that came from T cells, B-cell-depleted T cells, or PBMCs.

The CDR3 totals 14 residues. V shed 5 bases and J shed 4 bases, with 14 bases lying between them. CDR1 is SGHTA and CDR2 is FQGTGA in the germline V gene. In the study's own analysis: Amplifying reference gene primers gave estimates of nucleated cell counts. Profiled with immunoSEQ multiplex PCR; TCRdb holds only in-frame clones, not every one. The DNA gave D and trimming, while V, J and clone size come from that table. The table lists around 180,000 clones, around 80% of them singletons. The source material was peripheral blood. The sequence came from a man between 65 and 85 years old with active or convalescent COVID-19. The V gene is TRBV7-3, the J gene TRBJ1-2; D call uncertain. The CDR3 DNA follows: TGTGCCAGCAGCGAACAGAGTACTTCCTATGGCTACACCTTC. Encoded protein: CASSEQSTSYGYTF.